This T cell receptor (beta chain) was profiled in a study of CD8 T cells in ankylosing spondylitis. Study observations and caveats: A TCR beta motif of eight or nine highly homologous variants seemed to mark ankylosing spondylitis blood. There was reportedly significant enrichment of clones that were disease-linked in matched ankylosing spondylitis synovial fluid.

This clonotype was observed a handful of times. What it binds is unknown. The CDR3 has 12 residues. The V gene lost 3 bases and the J gene lost 4 bases, with 6 bases spanning the gap. The germline gives CDR1 MGHDK, CDR2 SYGVNS. TCRdb passed the 5' RACE reads through MiXCR, listing each CDR3 protein once. The profile shows a few hundred thousand distinct CDR3 sequences, 15% to 20% of them singletons. The genes are TRBV25-1 and TRBJ1-1; no clear D gene. The sequence came from a male donor with ankylosing spondylitis or in good health (not recorded which). Sequencing was done on a sample of blood, either unsorted or a sorted T cell fraction (not recorded which). The CDR3 is CASSDWGTEAFF. The CDR3 DNA sequence: TGTGCCAGCAGTGATTGGGGCACTGAAGCTTTCTTT.